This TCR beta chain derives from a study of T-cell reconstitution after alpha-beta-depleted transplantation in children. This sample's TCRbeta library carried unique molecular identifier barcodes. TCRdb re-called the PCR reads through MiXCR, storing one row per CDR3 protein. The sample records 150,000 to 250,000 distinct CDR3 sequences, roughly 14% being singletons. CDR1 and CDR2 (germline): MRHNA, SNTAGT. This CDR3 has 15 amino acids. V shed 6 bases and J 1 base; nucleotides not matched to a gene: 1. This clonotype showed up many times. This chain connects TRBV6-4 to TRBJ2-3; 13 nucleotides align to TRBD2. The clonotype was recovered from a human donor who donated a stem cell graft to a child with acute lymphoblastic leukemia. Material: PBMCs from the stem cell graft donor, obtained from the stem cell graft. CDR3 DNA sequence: TGTGCCAGCAGCGGACTAGCGGGAGGCACAGATACGCAGTATTTT. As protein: CASSGLAGGTDTQYF.